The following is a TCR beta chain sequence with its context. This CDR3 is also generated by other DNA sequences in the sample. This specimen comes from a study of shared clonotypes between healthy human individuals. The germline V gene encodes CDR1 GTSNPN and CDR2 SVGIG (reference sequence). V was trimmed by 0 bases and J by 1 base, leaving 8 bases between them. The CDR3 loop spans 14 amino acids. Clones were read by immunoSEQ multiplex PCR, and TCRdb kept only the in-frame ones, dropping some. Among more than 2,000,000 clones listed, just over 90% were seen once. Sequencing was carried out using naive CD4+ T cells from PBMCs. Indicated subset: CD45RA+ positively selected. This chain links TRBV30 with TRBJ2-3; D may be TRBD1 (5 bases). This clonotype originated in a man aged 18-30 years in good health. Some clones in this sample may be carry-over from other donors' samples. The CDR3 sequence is CAWSVKGGTDTQYF. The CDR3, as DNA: TGTGCCTGGAGTGTAAAAGGGGGCACAGATACGCAGTATTTT.